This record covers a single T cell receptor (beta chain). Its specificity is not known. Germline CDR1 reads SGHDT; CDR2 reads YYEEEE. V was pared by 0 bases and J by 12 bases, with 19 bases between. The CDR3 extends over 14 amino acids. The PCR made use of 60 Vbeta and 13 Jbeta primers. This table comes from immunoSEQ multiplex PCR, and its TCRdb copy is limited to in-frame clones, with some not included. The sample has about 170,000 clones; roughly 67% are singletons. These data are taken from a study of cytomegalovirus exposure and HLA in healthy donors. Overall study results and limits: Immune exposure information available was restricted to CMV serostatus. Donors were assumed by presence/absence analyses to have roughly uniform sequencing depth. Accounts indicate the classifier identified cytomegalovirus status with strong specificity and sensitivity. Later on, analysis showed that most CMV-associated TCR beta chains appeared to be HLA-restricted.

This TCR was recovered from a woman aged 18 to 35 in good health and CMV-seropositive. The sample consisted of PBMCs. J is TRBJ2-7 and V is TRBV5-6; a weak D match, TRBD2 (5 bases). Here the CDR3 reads CASSLGETRATGYF. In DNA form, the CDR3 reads TGTGCCAGCAGCTTGGGGGAGACGCGGGCCACGGGGTACTTC.